The 3 T cell receptor beta chains in this list originate from one sample, sequenced in a study of OX40 agonist ivuxolimab in advanced cancers. Data came from immunoSEQ multiplex PCR; TCRdb stores just in-frame clones and leaves some out. The sample contains 60,000 to 75,000 clones, approximately 94% of which appear only once. Sequencing used CD4+ or CD8+ T cells sorted from blood, obtained in a trial of the OX40 agonist ivuxolimab. These receptors came from an adult with an advanced solid tumor such as melanoma, head and neck, liver or kidney cancer.

This clone was observed once. The gene calls are TRBV6-1 and TRBJ1-2; D is possibly TRBD1 (5 bases). V was pared by 8 bases and J by 0 bases, with 13 bases between. CDR1 is MNHNS, CDR2 SASEGT, per germline. CDR3 length equals 14 residues. CDR3 residues: CASSLARANYGYTF. CDR3 nucleotides: TGTGCCAGCTCACTCGCCAGGGCTAACTATGGCTACACCTTC.

The gene calls are TRBV9 and TRBJ2-3; no firm D call. The V gene lost 7 bases and the J gene lost 2 bases, with 14 bases spanning the gap. Germline CDR1 reads SGDLS; CDR2 reads YYNGEE. The CDR3 contains 14 residues. CDR3 loop: CASSSGPYTDTQYF. The DNA of the CDR3 is TGTGCCAGCTCCTCCGGGCCCTACACAGATACGCAGTATTTT.

This clone was detected only once. This rearrangement joins TRBV19 to TRBJ2-5; D is possibly TRBD2 (6 bases). V lost 3 bases, J lost 4 bases, and 12 bases lay in between. CDR1 is LNHDA, CDR2 SQIVND, per germline (reference sequence). The CDR3 totals 14 residues. The CDR3 loop reads CASSIGGSGETQYF. CDR3 in DNA: TGTGCCAGTAGTATTGGAGGGAGCGGAGAGACCCAGTACTTC.